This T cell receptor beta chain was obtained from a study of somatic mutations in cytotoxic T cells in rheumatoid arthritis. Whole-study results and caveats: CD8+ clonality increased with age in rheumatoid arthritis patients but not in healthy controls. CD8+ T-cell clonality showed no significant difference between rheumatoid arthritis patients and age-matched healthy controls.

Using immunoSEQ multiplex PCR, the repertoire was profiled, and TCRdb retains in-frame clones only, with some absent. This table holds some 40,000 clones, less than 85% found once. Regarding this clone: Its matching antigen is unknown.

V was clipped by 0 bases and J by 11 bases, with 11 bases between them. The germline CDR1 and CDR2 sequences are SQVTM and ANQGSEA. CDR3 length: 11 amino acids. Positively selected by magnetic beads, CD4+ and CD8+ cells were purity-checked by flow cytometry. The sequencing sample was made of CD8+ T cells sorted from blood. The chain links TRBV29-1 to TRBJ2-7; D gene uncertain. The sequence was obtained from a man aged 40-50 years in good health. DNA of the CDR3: TGCAGCGTTGAAGAGTTGAGTCTTGAGTACTTC. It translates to CSVEELSLEYF.